The 18 T cell receptor beta chains given below trace back to one sample, sequenced in a study of blood T cell repertoires in COVID-19. Profiled with immunoSEQ multiplex PCR; TCRdb holds only in-frame clones, not every one. The sample carries about half a million clones, roughly 85% recorded once. The specimen sequenced was peripheral blood. The receptors derive from a human donor in a cohort sampled during active COVID-19.

The chain links TRBV7-9 to TRBJ2-1; a possible D gene is TRBD2 (5 bases). V dropped 5 bases and J dropped 0 bases, with 11 bases sitting between them. The V gene's germline CDR1 is SEHNR and CDR2 FQNEAQ (reference sequence). The CDR3 sequence is 15 residues long. The CDR3 nucleotides read TGTGCCAGCAGCCCCGTGAGCGGCTCCTACAATGAGCAGTTCTTC. Translation: CASSPVSGSYNEQFF.

The chain's CDR3 is CASSIVPGAGETQYF. CDR3 sequence (DNA): TGTGCCAGTAGTATAGTCCCGGGAGCGGGTGAGACCCAGTACTTC. V is TRBV19 and J is TRBJ2-5; D is perhaps TRBD2 (6 bases). Deletions cut 1 base from V and 5 bases from J, with 14 bases between. This CDR3 is built from 15 residues. From germline, CDR1 is LNHDA and CDR2 SQIVND (reference sequence).

The chain joins TRBV3-1 (or the pseudogene TRBV3-2) to TRBJ1-4; maybe TRBD1 (5 bases). Germline CDR1 and CDR2: LGHDT and YNNKEL (reference sequence). CDR3 size: 15 residues. The germline V and J ends were trimmed by 5 bases and 3 bases, with 13 bases remaining between them. DNA for the CDR3: TGTGCCAGCAGCGAGACAGTTAGCTCTAATGAAAAACTGTTTTTT. This sequence encodes CASSETVSSNEKLFF.

This chain connects TRBV28 to TRBJ2-1, with 9 bases fitting TRBD1. V was clipped by 5 bases and J by 5 bases; unmatched bases: 13. The CDR3 is made up of 17 amino acids. Germline assignment: CDR1 MDHEN and CDR2 SYDVKM. In DNA, the CDR3 is TGTGCCAGCAGTGCTACAGGGGGCGGGAGTCCGGACAATGAGCAGTTCTTC. This codes for CASSATGGGSPDNEQFF.

V and J are TRBV6-5 and TRBJ2-2; 10 nucleotides match TRBD1. In germline, CDR1 is MNHEY, CDR2 SVGAGI. Trimming at V came to 6 bases and at J to 6 bases, leaving 4 bases not matched to a gene. This CDR3 has 14 amino acids. The CDR3 region has the DNA TGTGCCAGCAGGGGGACAGGGGAGGCCGGGGAGCTGTTTTTT. Protein sequence: CASRGTGEAGELFF.

The rearrangement uses TRBV7-9 and TRBJ1-4; D may be TRBD1 (5 bases). V shed 5 bases and J shed 10 bases, with 23 bases lying between them. CDR3 length: 16 amino acids. Germline CDR1 SEHNR, CDR2 FQNEAQ (reference sequence). The CDR3 DNA is TGTGCCAGCAGCCGGGTGCAGGCCACCCCGGGGGGAAAACTGTTTTTT. This gives the protein CASSRVQATPGGKLFF.

CDR3 protein: CASSVAGRGGTEAFF. The CDR3, as DNA: TGTGCCAGCAGCGTAGCTGGCAGGGGTGGCACTGAAGCTTTCTTT. V and J are TRBV9 and TRBJ1-1; tentative D call: TRBD1 (6 bases). The CDR3 is made up of 15 amino acids. Germline assignment: CDR1 SGDLS and CDR2 YYNGEE. V lost 0 bases, J lost 4 bases, and 13 bases lay in between.

V usage is TRBV5-6 and J usage is TRBJ1-5; unclear D gene. Trimming left V 4 bases short and J 9 bases short, with 11 bases between. This CDR3 is built from 12 residues. Germline CDR1 and CDR2: SGHDT and YYEEEE. CDR3 sequence: CASSTGRGPQHF. The DNA for the CDR3 is TGTGCCAGCAGCACCGGCCGGGGGCCCCAGCATTTT.

This clone was observed a few times. This chain uses TRBV28 with TRBJ1-6; D is possibly TRBD1 (5 bases). Trimming cost V 2 bases and J 9 bases, with 11 bases left between them. This CDR3 has 14 amino acids. The V gene's germline CDR1 is MDHEN and CDR2 SYDVKM. The CDR3 region has the DNA TGTGCCAGCAGTTTAGGGCAGGGTCCTTCACCCCTCCACTTT. Encoded protein: CASSLGQGPSPLHF.

The chain employs TRBV6-1 and TRBJ1-2; D gene ambiguous. This CDR3 region has 14 residues. Germline CDR1 is MNHNS and CDR2 is SASEGT. Trimming removed 3 bases from V and 4 bases from J, with 12 bases in between. In DNA, the CDR3 is TGTGCCAGCAGTGATCGGGAGGAAGTCTATGGCTACACCTTC. Translation gives CASSDREEVYGYTF.

CDR3 in amino acids: CASSQDSGRVSDTQYF. The CDR3 bases are TGTGCCAGCAGTCAAGATAGCGGGAGAGTGTCAGATACGCAGTATTTT. V is TRBV5-4 and J is TRBJ2-3, with 9 positions matching TRBD2. Trimming cost V 5 bases and J 4 bases; bases outside gene matches: 11. The CDR3 has 16 residues. Germline values: CDR1 SGHNT, CDR2 YYREEE (reference sequence).

This clone came up a few times. This chain uses TRBV12-3 or TRBV12-4 with TRBJ1-1; D call uncertain. V lost 2 bases to trimming and J lost 11 bases, with 12 bases between them. This CDR3 is built from 12 residues. CDR3 DNA: TGTGCCAGCAGTTTAAAAAAACATACGGCTTTCTTT. Protein product: CASSLKKHTAFF.

This clone has a handful of counts. The chain recombines TRBV2 with TRBJ2-4; D perhaps matches TRBD2 (5 bases). The CDR3 is 14 residues long. V was shortened by 6 bases and J by 6 bases, with 15 bases between the two germline ends. Germline V gene data show CDR1 as SNHLY and CDR2 as FYNNEI. The CDR3: CASSADGGGNIQYF. The CDR3 coding sequence is TGTGCCAGCAGCGCAGACGGAGGTGGAAACATTCAGTACTTC. The variable domain in full, with the rest retrieved from reference TRBV2 and TRBJ2-4, is EPEVTQTPSHQVTQMGQEVILRCVPISNHLYFYWYRQILGQKVEFLVSFYNNEISEKSEIFDDQFSVERPDGSNFTLKIRSTKLEDSAMYFCASSADGGGNIQYFGAGTRLSVL.

This chain connects TRBV5-5 to TRBJ1-1; no clear D. Germline V gene sequence: CDR1 SGHKS, CDR2 YYEKEE (reference sequence). This CDR3 has 16 residues. V was clipped by 4 bases and J by 1 base, with 17 bases between them. CDR3 protein: CASSGAGWPSNTEAFF. The CDR3 DNA follows: TGTGCCAGCAGCGGAGCGGGCTGGCCTTCGAACACTGAAGCTTTCTTT.

In its sample, this clone was seen once. This rearrangement joins TRBV19 to TRBJ2-2; 13 bases agree with TRBD2. The V gene's germline CDR1 is LNHDA and CDR2 SQIVND (reference sequence). The length of the CDR3 is 19 residues. V lost 4 bases to trimming and J lost 1 base; unmatched junction nucleotides: 9. The CDR3 sequence is CASSKFRTSGRVNTGELFF. The CDR3 DNA is TGTGCCAGTAGTAAATTCCGGACTAGCGGGAGAGTGAACACCGGGGAGCTGTTTTTT.

The rearrangement uses TRBV19 and TRBJ1-4; D unclear. The CDR3 covers 12 residues. The V and J ends lost 8 bases and 7 bases respectively, with 11 bases between them. Germline V CDR1 and CDR2: LNHDA, SQIVND (reference sequence). CDR3 nucleotides: TGTGCCAGTGGGCCGAGGGCTGAAAAACTGTTTTTT. This gives the protein CASGPRAEKLFF.

The rearrangement links TRBV5-1 to TRBJ2-3, with TRBD2 matching over 8 bases. Germline CDR1 and CDR2: SGHRS and YFSETQ. J lost 0 bases, V lost 1 base, and 7 bases had no gene match. This CDR3 is 17 amino acids long. The CDR3 DNA follows: TGCGCCAGCAGCTTGCTGGGACTAGTTGGGAGCACAGATACGCAGTATTTT. Protein product: CASSLLGLVGSTDTQYF.

This chain connects TRBV2 to TRBJ1-6; D perhaps matches TRBD1 (6 bases). V lost 6 bases and J lost 0, with 12 bases in between. The CDR3 consists of 16 residues. Germline-derived CDR1 and CDR2 are SNHLY and FYNNEI. The CDR3 region is CASRASGDSYNSPLHF. Written as DNA, the CDR3 is TGTGCCAGCAGAGCCTCAGGGGACTCCTATAATTCACCCCTCCACTTT.